Following are 2 T cell receptor beta chains from one sample sequenced in a study of siplizumab effects on memory and regulatory T cells. Generated by immunoSEQ multiplex PCR, the TCRdb table keeps only in-frame clones and is missing some. The sample holds roughly 100,000 clones, about 93% seen once. The sequencing input was CD4+ T cells sorted from blood. The receptors derive from a human donor in good health.

The chain has TRBV19 and TRBJ2-1, with 10 bases identical to TRBD2. V dropped 5 bases and J dropped 10; count of bases not matched to a gene: 11. This CDR3 has 15 residues. CDR1 and CDR2 from the germline V gene are LNHDA and SQIVND (reference sequence). The CDR3 bases are TGTGCCAGTAGTTTAAGCGGGAGGGCCGGGGAAGAGCAGTTCTTC. Translated, it gives CASSLSGRAGEEQFF. The full variable domain, completed using reference TRBV19 and TRBJ2-1, is DGGITQSPKYLFRKEGQNVTLSCEQNLNHDAMYWYRQDPGQGLRLIYYSQIVNDFQKGDIAEGYSVSREKKESFPLTVTSAQKNPTAFYLCASSLSGRAGEEQFFGPGTRLTVL.

This clone was detected once. CDR3 region: CASSAEPGDTGELFF. The CDR3, as DNA: TGTGCCAGCAGCGCGGAACCAGGGGACACCGGGGAGCTGTTTTTT. The chain joins TRBV2 to TRBJ2-2; the D gene is possibly TRBD1 (6 bases). V was trimmed by 6 bases and J by 3 bases, leaving 14 bases between them. The CDR3 runs 15 residues. Per germline, CDR1 SNHLY and CDR2 FYNNEI.